This T cell receptor beta chain was recovered during a study of blood T cell repertoires in COVID-19. In the study overall: Spain, Italy and the United States supplied samples that represented acute and convalescent COVID-19. Sample material is recorded as cDNA or gDNA derived from T cells, B-cell-depleted T cells, or PBMCs.

Per the original data handling: Amplified reference gene primers provided the basis for estimating nucleated cell counts. Profiled with immunoSEQ multiplex PCR; TCRdb holds only in-frame clones, not every one. The DNA was the basis for D and trimming; V, J and clone size are from that table. The table has around 170,000 clones, about 86% seen once; the top ten hold less than 3.5%. Sequencing used peripheral blood. The sequence derives from a woman aged 25 to 39 with active or convalescent COVID-19.

CDR3 nucleotide sequence: TGTGCCAGTAGTATAGAGTCCCTAGCGGGAGCAACCGGGGAGCTGTTTTTT. Protein sequence: CASSIESLAGATGELFF. The chain couples TRBV19 to TRBJ2-2; the match to TRBD2 covers 10 bases. Germline lookup yields CDR1 LNHDA and CDR2 SQIVND (reference sequence). There are 17 residues in the CDR3. The V gene end was trimmed by 0 bases and the J gene end by 5 bases; junction bases not matched to a gene: 6.